This paragraph reports one T cell receptor beta chain. Antigen: not known. Germline V CDR1 and CDR2: KGHSH, LQKENI. The length of the CDR3 is 15 residues. J gave up 5 bases and V 3 bases, and 7 bases lay outside the gene matches. The data were obtained in a study of cytomegalovirus exposure and HLA in healthy donors. Study conclusions and caveats: Three chains tied to CMV proved CMV antigen-specific in vitro.

The PCR made use of 60 Vbeta and 13 Jbeta primers. The data were produced by immunoSEQ multiplex PCR, yet TCRdb's version contains in-frame clones alone and is incomplete. The repertoire holds around 170,000 clones, 77% seen once, with 1.4% to 1.5% in the top ten. This TCR was sampled from a man between 18 and 35 years old in good health and CMV-seronegative. The sample consisted of PBMCs. This sequence joins TRBV18 and TRBJ1-2; 9 bases are shared with TRBD1. CDR3 bases: TGTGCCAGCTCACCCGGGACAGGGTTGGAATATGGCTACACCTTC. Residues: CASSPGTGLEYGYTF.